This T cell receptor beta chain was captured by sequencing in a study of cytomegalovirus exposure and HLA in healthy donors. Across the whole study: Earlier results showed 117 million unique TCR beta sequences derived from 150 million to 200 million T cells.

Researchers ran the PCR with 60 Vbeta and 13 Jbeta primers. Sequencing was performed with immunoSEQ multiplex PCR; in TCRdb, only in-frame clones are kept and a portion is missing. The profile shows about 200,000 clones, 80% of them singletons. This CDR3 contains 14 residues. Germline V CDR1 and CDR2: MNHNS, SASEGT. V was shortened by 4 bases and J by 4 bases, with 13 bases between the two germline ends. Study-level results: 87-base-pair reads could not separate some V segments, including TRBV6-2 and TRBV6-3.

A note on this clone: Its antigen is currently unknown.

This TCR came from a woman in her thirties or forties in good health and CMV-seronegative. Input material: PBMCs. The chain uses TRBV6-1 and TRBJ1-1, with D possibly matching TRBD1 (5 bases). The CDR3 reads CASSGQGGSTEAFF. The DNA of the CDR3 is TGTGCCAGCAGTGGGCAGGGCGGGAGCACTGAAGCTTTCTTT.